This entry lists 10 T cell receptor beta chains sequenced from one sample in a study of OX40 agonist ivuxolimab in advanced cancers. Profiling relied on immunoSEQ multiplex PCR, and the TCRdb table lists in-frame clones only, not all of them. Of under 85,000 clones detected, around 86% appear once; the ten largest clones hold less than 2.5%. The source material was CD4+ or CD8+ T cells sorted from blood, sampled in a trial of the OX40 agonist ivuxolimab. These receptor sequences come from an adult with an advanced solid tumor such as melanoma, head and neck, liver or kidney cancer.

V usage is TRBV7-2 and J usage is TRBJ1-1; D uncertain. Looked up from germline, CDR1 is SGHTA and CDR2 is FQGNSA. V was shortened by 1 base and J by 5 bases, with 11 bases between the two germline ends. The CDR3 consists of 14 residues. The CDR3 DNA reads as TGTGCCAGCAGCTTAGTTTCAGGTTGGACTGAAGCTTTCTTT. It specifies CASSLVSGWTEAFF.

The J gene is TRBJ2-2, the V gene TRBV19, with D hard to call. This CDR3 comprises 15 residues. CDR1 is LNHDA, CDR2 SQIVND, per germline (reference sequence). V lost 4 bases to trimming and J lost 5 bases, with 14 bases between them. CDR3 sequence (DNA): TGTGCCAGTAGTAAAGGTCGGGTTGATACCGGGGAGCTGTTTTTT. The encoded protein is CASSKGRVDTGELFF. The full variable domain, its missing parts supplied by reference TRBV19 and TRBJ2-2, is DGGITQSPKYLFRKEGQNVTLSCEQNLNHDAMYWYRQDPGQGLRLIYYSQIVNDFQKGDIAEGYSVSREKKESFPLTVTSAQKNPTAFYLCASSKGRVDTGELFFGEGSRLTVL.

The chain joins TRBV5-1 to TRBJ2-7, with 7 bases fitting TRBD2. With 0 bases clipped from V and 4 bases from J, the junction kept 10 bases outside the gene matches. Germline-derived CDR1 and CDR2 are SGHRS and YFSETQ. The CDR3 is made up of 16 amino acids. The CDR3 loop reads CASSLDWETSQYEQYF. The CDR3 DNA reads TGCGCCAGCAGCTTGGATTGGGAGACTAGCCAGTACGAGCAGTACTTC.

The chain couples TRBV19 to TRBJ1-1; 7 bases fit TRBD1. The CDR3 totals 15 residues. Looked up from germline, CDR1 is LNHDA and CDR2 is SQIVND (reference sequence). J was trimmed by 0 bases and V by 2 bases; bases with no gene match: 3. This CDR3 reads CASSINRGMNTEAFF. CDR3 nucleotides: TGTGCCAGTAGTATAAACAGGGGCATGAACACTGAAGCTTTCTTT.

CDR3 DNA: TGTGCCAGCTCACCACTTCCGGGACAGGGTAACACTGAAGCTTTCTTT. Protein product: CASSPLPGQGNTEAFF. The chain employs TRBV18 and TRBJ1-1, with 9 bases identical to TRBD1. Germline CDR1 and CDR2: KGHSH and LQKENI. J gave up 2 bases and V 1 base, and 5 bases lay outside the gene matches. There are 16 residues in the CDR3.

The rearrangement joins TRBV4-1 to TRBJ2-7; D is perhaps TRBD1 (5 bases). The CDR3 totals 13 residues. The germline gives CDR1 MGHRA, CDR2 YSYEKL. Trimming took 4 bases from V and 7 from J, leaving 14 bases between them. This chain's CDR3 is CASSRGRDGEQYF. As DNA, the CDR3 is TGCGCCAGCAGCCGAGGCAGGGATGGGGAGCAGTACTTC.

The CDR3 coding sequence is TGTGCCAGCAGTCCGAGCCCTGTGGAGAAACTGTTTTTT. Amino acids: CASSPSPVEKLFF. The rearrangement links TRBV6-1 to TRBJ1-4; D gene unclear. The CDR3 is 13 residues long. The germline V gene has CDR1 MNHNS and CDR2 SASEGT. V was clipped by 5 bases and J by 11 bases, with 15 bases between them.

The chain recombines TRBV11-2 with TRBJ2-1; tentatively, D is TRBD2 (5 bases). The V gene lost 4 bases and the J gene lost 9 bases, with 22 bases spanning the gap. The CDR3 totals 16 residues. From germline, CDR1 is SGHAT and CDR2 FQNNGV. Here the CDR3 reads CASSSGRGSLLSEQFF. The CDR3 DNA reads as TGTGCCAGCAGCTCCGGCAGAGGGTCACTACTCAGTGAGCAGTTCTTC. The full variable domain, completed using reference TRBV11-2 and TRBJ2-1, is EAGVAQSPRYKIIEKRQSVAFWCNPISGHATLYWYQQILGQGPKLLIQFQNNGVVDDSQLPKDRFSAERLKGVDSTLKIQPAKLEDSAVYLCASSSGRGSLLSEQFFGPGTRLTVL.

The chain has TRBV29-1 and TRBJ2-3; D is uncertain. Germline V gene data show CDR1 as SQVTM and CDR2 as ANQGSEA. This CDR3 contains 12 residues. Trimming pared 2 bases from V and 6 bases from J, leaving 9 bases between. The DNA for the CDR3 is TGCAGCGTTGAACCTGGCGCGGATACGCAGTATTTT. As protein: CSVEPGADTQYF.

The chain carries TRBV19 and TRBJ2-1, with a weak D call TRBD1 (5 bases). Germline V gene lookup returns CDR1 LNHDA and CDR2 SQIVND (reference sequence). The CDR3 loop spans 16 amino acids. Deletions cut 1 base from V and 0 bases from J, with 10 bases between. The CDR3 sequence is CASSIGGTSSYNEQFF. The CDR3 DNA reads as TGTGCCAGTAGTATAGGGGGCACGAGCTCCTACAATGAGCAGTTCTTC.